These T cell receptor beta chains were read from a single sample in a study of cytomegalovirus exposure and HLA in healthy donors. The repertoire was sequenced with immunoSEQ multiplex PCR; TCRdb's copy has only in-frame clones and lacks some. This table has 150,000 or so clones, roughly 87% appearing once. Sequencing input: PBMCs. Receptors originate from a man in his thirties or forties in good health and CMV-seropositive. Both conserved end residues are part of each CDR3. Fields, in order: V gene, J gene, D gene, clone size, CDR3 protein, CDR3 DNA. D genes are given only for firm matches. Clone size is given for some rows only: seen once, a few or many times, or a class if the clone is expanded.

V gene: TRBV5-6; J gene: TRBJ2-7; D gene: NA; clone size: NA; CDR3 protein: CASSAGQTFYEQYF; CDR3 DNA: TGTGCCAGCAGCGCGGGACAGACCTTCTACGAGCAGTACTTC
V gene: TRBV11-2; J gene: TRBJ2-1; D gene: TRBD2; clone size: NA; CDR3 protein: CASSLEVAGGDNEQFF; CDR3 DNA: TGTGCCAGCAGCTTAGAGGTAGCGGGGGGAGACAATGAGCAGTTCTTC
V gene: TRBV10-2; J gene: TRBJ1-1; D gene: NA; clone size: NA; CDR3 protein: CASRAGYTNTEAFF; CDR3 DNA: TGCGCCAGCAGAGCAGGGTATACGAACACTGAAGCTTTCTTT
V gene: TRBV7-6; J gene: TRBJ1-6; D gene: TRBD1; clone size: NA; CDR3 protein: CASSLESTGPPLNSPLHF; CDR3 DNA: TGTGCCAGCAGCTTAGAGTCGACAGGGCCTCCCCTAAATTCACCCCTCCACTTT
V gene: TRBV29-1; J gene: TRBJ2-5; D gene: TRBD1; clone size: NA; CDR3 protein: CSGGQVEETQYF; CDR3 DNA: TGCAGCGGTGGACAGGTTGAAGAGACCCAGTACTTC
V gene: TRBV6-5; J gene: TRBJ1-6; D gene: NA; clone size: few; CDR3 protein: CASQGSSYNSPLHF; CDR3 DNA: TGTGCCAGCCAGGGGAGCTCCTATAATTCACCCCTCCACTTT
V gene: TRBV7-2; J gene: TRBJ1-4; D gene: NA; clone size: NA; CDR3 protein: CASSLGPNNEKLFF; CDR3 DNA: TGTGCCAGCAGCTTAGGGCCGAATAATGAAAAACTGTTTTTT
V gene: TRBV29-1; J gene: TRBJ2-5; D gene: NA; clone size: NA; CDR3 protein: CSVERSGGTQYF; CDR3 DNA: TGCAGCGTTGAGCGATCTGGCGGGACCCAGTACTTC
V gene: TRBV6-5; J gene: TRBJ1-5; D gene: TRBD1; clone size: NA; CDR3 protein: CASSRTGNQPQHF; CDR3 DNA: TGTGCCAGCAGTAGGACAGGGAATCAGCCCCAGCATTTT
V gene: TRBV6-1; J gene: TRBJ2-5; D gene: NA; clone size: NA; CDR3 protein: CASSELSGGQETQYF; CDR3 DNA: TGTGCCAGCAGTGAGCTCTCCGGGGGCCAAGAGACCCAGTACTTC
V gene: TRBV6-6; J gene: TRBJ2-1; D gene: NA; clone size: NA; CDR3 protein: CASSSRGYNEQFF; CDR3 DNA: TGTGCCAGCAGTTCCAGGGGTTACAATGAGCAGTTCTTC
V gene: TRBV5-1; J gene: TRBJ1-6; D gene: TRBD1; clone size: few; CDR3 protein: CASSFGQGSSYNSPLHF; CDR3 DNA: TGCGCCAGCAGCTTCGGACAGGGGAGCTCCTATAATTCACCCCTCCACTTT
V gene: TRBV30; J gene: TRBJ1-4; D gene: TRBD1; clone size: NA; CDR3 protein: CAWGPVQGTNEKLFF; CDR3 DNA: TGTGCCTGGGGACCCGTACAGGGGACTAATGAAAAACTGTTTTTT
V gene: TRBV30; J gene: TRBJ2-6; D gene: TRBD1; clone size: NA; CDR3 protein: CAWSLGGGTGATGANVLTF; CDR3 DNA: TGTGCCTGGAGTCTGGGCGGAGGGACAGGGGCTACTGGGGCCAACGTCCTGACTTTC
V gene: TRBV7-8; J gene: TRBJ1-4; D gene: NA; clone size: few; CDR3 protein: CASSVYRSQLFF; CDR3 DNA: TGTGCCAGCAGCGTTTACAGGTCCCAACTGTTTTTT
V gene: TRBV27; J gene: TRBJ2-7; D gene: TRBD2; clone size: once; CDR3 protein: CASSSGLAGAIGEQYF; CDR3 DNA: TGTGCCAGCAGTTCGGGACTAGCGGGAGCTATTGGCGAGCAGTACTTC